One and the same sample provided the 32 T cell receptor beta chains below, sequenced in a study of shared clonotypes between healthy human individuals. Assay used: immunoSEQ multiplex PCR; TCRdb lists only in-frame clones, some missing. The data contain 2 million to 2.5 million clones, over 85% of them seen just once; the ten biggest clones take up about 0.37%. The sequencing sample was made of naive CD4+ T cells from PBMCs. Indicated subset: CD45RA+ positively selected. Receptors originate from a young man in good health. Some clones in this sample may be carry-over from other donors' samples.

A remark on this clone: The same CDR3 also results from other DNA sequences found in this sample. This chain links TRBV5-4 with TRBJ2-1; 8 positions agree with TRBD2. The CDR3 is 15 residues long. With 4 bases clipped from V and 0 bases from J, the junction kept 3 bases outside the gene matches. Germline V CDR1 and CDR2: SGHNT, YYREEE (reference sequence). CDR3 region: CASSLSGSSYNEQFF. In DNA form, the CDR3 reads TGTGCCAGCAGCCTAAGCGGGAGCTCCTACAATGAGCAGTTCTTC.

The chain employs TRBV13 and TRBJ1-2, with D uncertain. The V end was cut by 5 bases, the J end by 1 base, with 17 bases between. Germline CDR1 is PRHDT and CDR2 is FYEKMQ (reference sequence). The CDR3 sequence is 16 residues long. DNA of the CDR3: TGTGCCAGCAGCCAGACCCGCAGGACTAGTAACTATGGCTACACCTTC. Translating gives CASSQTRRTSNYGYTF. The variable domain in full, with the rest retrieved from reference TRBV13 and TRBJ1-2, is AAGVIQSPRHLIKEKRETATLKCYPIPRHDTVYWYQQGPGQDPQFLISFYEKMQSDKGSIPDRFSAQQFSDYHSELNMSSLELGDSALYFCASSQTRRTSNYGYTFGSGTRLTVV.

This clone has only one observation. The gene calls are TRBV7-8 and TRBJ1-2, with 10 bases that match TRBD1. Germline assignment: CDR1 SGHVS and CDR2 FQNEAQ. V dropped 2 bases and J dropped 8; count of bases not matched to a gene: 11. The CDR3 length is 16 residues. Here the CDR3 reads CASSLPPGTGVGGYTF. The DNA of the CDR3 is TGTGCCAGCAGCTTACCCCCCGGGACAGGGGTCGGGGGCTACACCTTC.

This chain joins TRBV28 and TRBJ1-3; 11 bases are shared with TRBD1. Trimming removed 6 bases from V and 1 base from J; junction bases left unmatched: 8. CDR3 length equals 17 residues. The germline CDR1 and CDR2 sequences are MDHEN and SYDVKM. The DNA for the CDR3 is TGTGCCAGCAGGAGGACAGGGGGCGCAGGATCTGGAAACACCATATATTTT. This translates into CASRRTGGAGSGNTIYF.

The chain couples TRBV5-6 to TRBJ2-3; weak D call: TRBD1 (7 bases). Germline V gene data show CDR1 as SGHDT and CDR2 as YYEEEE. The length of the CDR3 is 14 residues. Trimming removed 3 bases from V and 5 bases from J, with 13 bases in between. CDR3 region: CASSWQGGGDTQYF. In DNA form, the CDR3 reads TGTGCCAGCAGCTGGCAGGGGGGAGGAGATACGCAGTATTTT.

The table lists this clone with a few counts. The chain is built from TRBV4-2 and TRBJ2-7; 14 nucleotides line up with TRBD2. With 3 bases clipped from V and 2 bases from J, the junction kept 0 bases outside the gene matches. CDR3 length equals 15 residues. Germline V CDR1 and CDR2: LGHNA, YNFKEQ. The CDR3 is CASSQTSGRAYEQYF. CDR3 bases: TGTGCCAGCAGCCAGACTAGCGGGAGGGCCTACGAGCAGTACTTC.

The chain couples TRBV10-3 to TRBJ1-2, with 11 nucleotides matching TRBD1. This CDR3 comprises 14 residues. With 6 bases clipped from V and 6 bases from J, the junction kept 6 bases outside the gene matches. From germline, CDR1 is ENHRY and CDR2 SYGVKD. CDR3 coding DNA: TGTGCCATCAGGGGGACAGGGGGAACTCATGGCTACACCTTC. Translated, it gives CAIRGTGGTHGYTF.

Worth noting for this clone: Other DNA sequences from this sample encode an identical CDR3 as well. V is TRBV7-2 and J is TRBJ2-1; 7 bases map to TRBD2. V was pared by 1 base and J by 5 bases, with 8 bases of the junction left unmatched. Germline CDR1 SGHTA, CDR2 FQGNSA. This CDR3 spans 16 amino acids. Written as DNA, the CDR3 is TGTGCCAGCAGCTTAGTTCGGGCTAGCGGAAACAATGAGCAGTTCTTC. Translation gives CASSLVRASGNNEQFF.

J is TRBJ2-5 and V is TRBV18; unclear D gene. V was trimmed by 2 bases and J by 2 bases, leaving 9 bases between them. This CDR3 has 14 residues. Germline V CDR1 and CDR2: KGHSH, LQKENI. The CDR3 sequence is CASSPSVYQETQYF. In DNA form, the CDR3 reads TGTGCCAGCTCACCATCGGTTTATCAAGAGACCCAGTACTTC. Based on the CDR3 plus reference TRBV18 and TRBJ2-5, the full variable domain is NAGVMQNPRHLVRRRGQEARLRCSPMKGHSHVYWYRQLPEEGLKFMVYLQKENIIDESGMPKERFSAEFPKEGPSILRIQQVVRGDSAAYFCASSPSVYQETQYFGPGTRLLVL.

The chain joins TRBV11-2 to TRBJ1-1, with D possibly being TRBD1 (5 bases). Germline CDR1 reads SGHAT; CDR2 reads FQNNGV. This CDR3 has 15 amino acids. Trimming took 2 bases from V and 0 from J, leaving 10 bases between them. In DNA, the CDR3 is TGTGCCAGCAGCTTATTTGGGGGAATGAACACTGAAGCTTTCTTT. This encodes CASSLFGGMNTEAFF.

This sequence joins TRBV12-5 and TRBJ2-5, with 10 bases that match TRBD2. J gave up 4 bases and V 5 bases, and 7 bases lay outside the gene matches. Germline V CDR1 and CDR2: LGHNT, FRNRAP. CDR3 length: 15 amino acids. CDR3: CASGPSGSLGETQYF. The CDR3 nucleotides read TGTGCTAGTGGTCCTAGCGGGAGCCTTGGAGAGACCCAGTACTTC. Supplemented by reference TRBV12-5 and TRBJ2-5, the full variable domain reads DARVTQTPRHKVTEMGQEVTMRCQPILGHNTVFWYRQTMMQGLELLAYFRNRAPLDDSGMPKDRFSAEMPDATLATLKIQPSEPRDSAVYFCASGPSGSLGETQYFGPGTRLLVL.

The chain combines TRBV28 with TRBJ1-5; D is possibly TRBD1 (6 bases). The CDR3 is 15 amino acids. Trimming took off 6 bases at V and 6 bases at J, with 18 bases between the two ends. Germline lookup yields CDR1 MDHEN and CDR2 SYDVKM. Written as DNA, the CDR3 is TGTGCCAGCAGAAACCCCCGGGGGCGGGGTCAGCCCCAGCATTTT. It encodes CASRNPRGRGQPQHF.

The V gene is TRBV5-1, the J gene TRBJ2-5; D gene uncertain. V gave up 0 bases and J gave up 0 bases, with 6 bases separating them. Looked up from germline, CDR1 is SGHRS and CDR2 is YFSETQ. This CDR3 contains 14 residues. CDR3 in amino acids: CASSLVQHQETQYF. The CDR3 DNA reads as TGCGCCAGCAGCTTGGTACAGCACCAAGAGACCCAGTACTTC.

This chain joins TRBV27 and TRBJ1-2; D perhaps matches TRBD1 (6 bases). CDR3 size: 15 residues. Germline-derived CDR1 and CDR2 are MNHEY and SMNVEV (reference sequence). With 5 bases removed from V and 8 bases from J, the gap between germline ends came to 21 bases. The CDR3 nucleotides are TGTGCCAGCAGTATCCGGGACACCGAATTGGGGGGCTACACCTTC. It yields the protein CASSIRDTELGGYTF.

The rearrangement links TRBV30 to TRBJ2-1; 8 bases are shared with TRBD1. Trimming at V came to 7 bases and at J to 9 bases, leaving 20 bases not matched to a gene. CDR1 and CDR2 from the germline V gene are GTSNPN and SVGIG (reference sequence). The length of the CDR3 is 16 residues. The CDR3 DNA follows: TGTGCCTTATTCGACCGGACAGGGAGACCTTCGTTTGAGCAGTTCTTC. Amino acids: CALFDRTGRPSFEQFF.

This chain uses TRBV19 with TRBJ2-2, with D perhaps TRBD2 (7 bases). The V gene's germline CDR1 is LNHDA and CDR2 SQIVND (reference sequence). The CDR3 is 16 amino acids. The V gene lost 3 bases and the J gene lost 6 bases, with 17 bases spanning the gap. CDR3 residues: CASSMGGGEVSGELFF. In DNA form, the CDR3 reads TGTGCCAGTAGTATGGGCGGGGGCGAGGTCTCCGGGGAGCTGTTTTTT.

In the case of this clone: The same CDR3 can be traced to other DNA sequences in this sample. The chain is built from TRBV5-1 and TRBJ1-1; the D gene is possibly TRBD1 (5 bases). Deletions cut 5 bases from V and 0 bases from J, with 8 bases between. The CDR3 is 13 residues long. Germline CDR1 is SGHRS and CDR2 is YFSETQ. The CDR3 protein is CASRLGVNTEAFF. In nucleotides, the CDR3 is TGCGCCAGCAGATTAGGGGTGAACACTGAAGCTTTCTTT. The full variable domain, in which reference TRBV5-1 and TRBJ1-1 provide the parts outside the CDR3, is KAGVTQTPRYLIKTRGQQVTLSCSPISGHRSVSWYQQTPGQGLQFLFEYFSETQRNKGNFPGRFSGRQFSNSRSEMNVSTLELGDSALYLCASRLGVNTEAFFGQGTRLTVV.

About this clone: Additional DNA sequences in this sample encode the identical CDR3. The chain combines TRBV19 with TRBJ1-5; D might be TRBD1 (5 bases). In germline, CDR1 is LNHDA, CDR2 SQIVND (reference sequence). Trimming took off 0 bases at V and 7 bases at J, with 7 bases between the two ends. There are 13 residues in the CDR3. The CDR3 DNA is TGTGCCAGTAGTATAGACAGGGAACAGCCCCAGCATTTT. Protein product: CASSIDREQPQHF.

The rearrangement joins TRBV4-2 to TRBJ2-2; 7 bases line up with TRBD2. The CDR3 extends over 18 amino acids. Germline values: CDR1 LGHNA, CDR2 YNFKEQ. V gave up 0 bases and J gave up 0 bases; unmatched junction bases: 7. CDR3 in amino acids: CASSQDPPTSPNTGELFF. Written as DNA, the CDR3 is TGTGCCAGCAGCCAAGATCCGCCGACTAGCCCGAACACCGGGGAGCTGTTTTTT.

The rearrangement joins TRBV7-9 to TRBJ1-2, with D possibly matching TRBD1 (5 bases). Germline V CDR1 and CDR2: SEHNR, FQNEAQ (reference sequence). The CDR3 consists of 15 residues. The V end was cut by 2 bases, the J end by 9 bases, with 19 bases between. CDR3 sequence: CASSLLLGVRGSYTF. For the CDR3, the DNA is TGTGCCAGCAGCTTATTACTGGGAGTGCGGGGGAGCTACACCTTC.

The chain joins TRBV6-5 to TRBJ1-5; 10 bases map to TRBD1. V shed 5 bases, J shed 4 bases, and the junction held 5 bases outside the gene matches. This CDR3 has 15 residues. Germline CDR1 and CDR2: MNHEY and SVGAGI. The CDR3 sequence is CASSRQGALNQPQHF. Here the CDR3 DNA reads TGTGCCAGCAGTCGACAGGGGGCTCTTAATCAGCCCCAGCATTTT.

The chain uses TRBV19 and TRBJ2-1, with TRBD2 matching 11 bases. J gave up 6 bases and V 4 bases, and 5 bases lay outside the gene matches. The V gene's germline CDR1 is LNHDA and CDR2 SQIVND (reference sequence). The CDR3 consists of 15 residues. In nucleotides, the CDR3 is TGTGCCAGTAGTACAAGGACTAGCGGGCCCAATGAGCAGTTCTTC. Encoded protein: CASSTRTSGPNEQFF.

This clone has only a few counts. The chain is built from TRBV5-1 and TRBJ1-5; D is uncertain. The CDR3 spans 14 residues. V dropped 0 bases and J dropped 11 bases, with 15 bases sitting between them. Germline V gene data show CDR1 as SGHRS and CDR2 as YFSETQ. CDR3 coding DNA: TGCGCCAGCAGCTTGGATGCAATGACGGAGGCCCAGCATTTT. Translation gives CASSLDAMTEAQHF. Using reference TRBV5-1 and TRBJ1-5 for the parts outside the CDR3, the full variable domain is KAGVTQTPRYLIKTRGQQVTLSCSPISGHRSVSWYQQTPGQGLQFLFEYFSETQRNKGNFPGRFSGRQFSNSRSEMNVSTLELGDSALYLCASSLDAMTEAQHFGDGTRLSIL.

CDR3 loop: CASSEGPQGNTEAFF. The CDR3 DNA follows: TGTGCCAGCAGCGAAGGACCTCAGGGCAACACTGAAGCTTTCTTT. The J gene is TRBJ1-1, the V gene TRBV7-9, with TRBD1 as a possible D gene (5 bases). CDR3 length: 15 residues. In germline, CDR1 is SEHNR, CDR2 FQNEAQ (reference sequence). Trimming removed 5 bases from V and 2 bases from J, with 15 bases in between. Together with reference TRBV7-9 and TRBJ1-1, the CDR3 gives the full variable domain: DTGVSQNPRHKITKRGQNVTFRCDPISEHNRLYWYRQTLGQGPEFLTYFQNEAQLEKSRLLSDRFSAERPKGSFSTLEIQRTEQGDSAMYLCASSEGPQGNTEAFFGQGTRLTVV.

The V and J genes are TRBV4-1 and TRBJ2-7, with D perhaps given as TRBD1 or TRBD2 (5 bases each). CDR1 MGHRA and CDR2 YSYEKL come from the germline V gene. V was pared by 0 bases and J by 2 bases, with 17 bases between. This CDR3 is built from 17 residues. The CDR3 bases are TGCGCCAGCAGCCAAGATTTAGAGAGGGGCATAGCCTACGAGCAGTACTTC. Its protein is CASSQDLERGIAYEQYF.

The chain recombines TRBV28 with TRBJ2-3; 15 bases map to TRBD2. Germline loops: CDR1 MDHEN, CDR2 SYDVKM. V dropped 4 bases and J dropped 6; count of bases not matched to a gene: 5. This CDR3 contains 16 residues. This CDR3 is CASSWTSGRASDTQYF. The CDR3 DNA sequence: TGTGCCAGCAGTTGGACTAGCGGGAGGGCCAGTGATACGCAGTATTTT.

On this clone: The same CDR3 can be traced to other DNA sequences in this sample. The chain combines TRBV7-3 with TRBJ1-1, with D uncertain. The CDR3 is 13 residues long. The germline V and J ends were trimmed by 5 bases and 0 bases, with 7 bases remaining between them. Germline-derived CDR1 and CDR2 are SGHTA and FQGTGA. The CDR3 bases are TGTGCCAGCAGCAGTACTATGAACACTGAAGCTTTCTTT. It codes for CASSSTMNTEAFF.

In regard to this clone: This sample also contains other DNA sequences that code for the same CDR3. V gene TRBV5-1 combines with J gene TRBJ2-1, with 12 bases identical to TRBD2. This CDR3 contains 15 residues. Trimming took 5 bases from V and 4 from J; bases not matched to a gene: 4. CDR1 and CDR2 from the germline V gene are SGHRS and YFSETQ. CDR3 protein: CASSPGLAGYNEQFF. In DNA, the CDR3 is TGCGCCAGCAGTCCCGGACTAGCGGGGTACAATGAGCAGTTCTTC.

The chain combines TRBV11-2 with TRBJ1-5; TRBD1 is a possible D gene (5 bases). The CDR3 consists of 15 residues. V lost 1 base to trimming and J lost 1 base, with 8 bases between them. The germline V gene encodes CDR1 SGHAT and CDR2 FQNNGV. CDR3 amino acids: CASSLGGASNQPQHF. For the CDR3, the DNA is TGTGCCAGCAGCTTAGGAGGGGCCAGCAATCAGCCCCAGCATTTT.

The gene calls are TRBV5-1 and TRBJ2-3, with TRBD1 as a possible D gene (7 bases). V was clipped by 0 bases and J by 2 bases, with 13 bases between them. This CDR3 comprises 16 residues. Germline lookup yields CDR1 SGHRS and CDR2 YFSETQ. This CDR3 reads CASSLDSGGTTDTQYF. The CDR3 DNA is TGCGCCAGCAGCTTGGACTCAGGGGGGACCACAGATACGCAGTATTTT.

This rearrangement joins TRBV19 to TRBJ2-3; 7 bases align to TRBD2. J was trimmed by 6 bases and V by 7 bases; bases with no gene match: 7. The CDR3 is made up of 13 amino acids. Germline CDR1 LNHDA, CDR2 SQIVND (reference sequence). The CDR3 reads CASTHRGGDTQYF. As DNA, the CDR3 is TGTGCCAGTACTCATAGGGGAGGGGATACGCAGTATTTT.

V usage is TRBV19 and J usage is TRBJ1-2; TRBD1 is a possible D gene (5 bases). Deletions cut 8 bases from V and 6 bases from J, with 16 bases between. This CDR3 has 13 residues. CDR1 and CDR2 (germline): LNHDA, SQIVND (reference sequence). As DNA, the CDR3 is TGTGCCAGTTCCCTCGGGACGCTCGATGGCTACACCTTC. Its translation: CASSLGTLDGYTF.